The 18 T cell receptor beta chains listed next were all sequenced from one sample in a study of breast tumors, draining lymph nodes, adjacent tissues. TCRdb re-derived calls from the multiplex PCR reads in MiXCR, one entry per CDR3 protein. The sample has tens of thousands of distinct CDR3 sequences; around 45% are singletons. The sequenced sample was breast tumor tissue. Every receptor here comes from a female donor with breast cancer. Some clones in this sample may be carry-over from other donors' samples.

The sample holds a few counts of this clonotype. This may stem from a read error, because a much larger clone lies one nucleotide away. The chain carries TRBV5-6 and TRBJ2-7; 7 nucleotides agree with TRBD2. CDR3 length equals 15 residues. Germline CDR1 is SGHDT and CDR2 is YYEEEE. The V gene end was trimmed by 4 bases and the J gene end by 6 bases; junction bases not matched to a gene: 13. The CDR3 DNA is TGTGCCAGCAGCCCAGGGACTACCGGTCTGAGCGAGCAGTACTTC. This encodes CASSPGTTGLSEQYF.

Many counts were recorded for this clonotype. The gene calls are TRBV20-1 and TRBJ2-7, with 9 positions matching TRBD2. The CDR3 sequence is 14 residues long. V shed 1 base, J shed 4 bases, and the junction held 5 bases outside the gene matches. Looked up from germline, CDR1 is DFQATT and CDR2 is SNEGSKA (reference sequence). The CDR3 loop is CSARGGLAVYEQYF. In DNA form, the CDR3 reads TGCAGTGCTAGAGGGGGACTAGCAGTATACGAGCAGTACTTC.

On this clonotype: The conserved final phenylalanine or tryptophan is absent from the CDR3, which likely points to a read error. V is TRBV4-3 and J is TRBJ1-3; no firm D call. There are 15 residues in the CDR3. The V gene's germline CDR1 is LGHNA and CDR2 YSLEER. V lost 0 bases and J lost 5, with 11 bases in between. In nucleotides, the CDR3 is TGCGCCAGCAGCCAAGATTATCGAGGGAGAAACACCATATATTCT. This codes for CASSQDYRGRNTIYS.

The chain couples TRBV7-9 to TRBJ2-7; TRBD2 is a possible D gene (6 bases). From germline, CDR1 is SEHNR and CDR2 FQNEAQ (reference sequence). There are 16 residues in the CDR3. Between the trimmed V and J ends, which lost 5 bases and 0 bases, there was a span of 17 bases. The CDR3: CASSIRSSDGSYEQYF. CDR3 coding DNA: TGTGCCAGCAGCATCCGTTCTAGCGACGGCTCCTACGAGCAGTACTTC.

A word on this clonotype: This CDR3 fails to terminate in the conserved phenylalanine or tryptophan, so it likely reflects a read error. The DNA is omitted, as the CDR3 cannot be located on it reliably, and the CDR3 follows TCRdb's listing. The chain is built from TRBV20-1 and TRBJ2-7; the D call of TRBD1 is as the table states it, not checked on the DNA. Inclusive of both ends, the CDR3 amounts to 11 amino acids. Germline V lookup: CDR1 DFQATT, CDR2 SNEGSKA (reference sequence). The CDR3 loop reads CSATRVYERYL.

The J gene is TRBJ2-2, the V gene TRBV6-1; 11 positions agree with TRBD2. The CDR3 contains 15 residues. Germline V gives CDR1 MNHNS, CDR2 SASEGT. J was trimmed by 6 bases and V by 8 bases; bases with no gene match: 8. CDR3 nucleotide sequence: TGTGCCAGCGCCAAACTAGCGGGAGACGCCGGGGAGCTGTTTTTT. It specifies CASAKLAGDAGELFF.

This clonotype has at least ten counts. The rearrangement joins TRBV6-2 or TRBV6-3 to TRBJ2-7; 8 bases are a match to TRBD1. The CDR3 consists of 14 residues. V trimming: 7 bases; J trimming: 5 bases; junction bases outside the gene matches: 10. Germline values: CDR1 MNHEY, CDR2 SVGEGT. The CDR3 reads CASISGTGHHEQYF. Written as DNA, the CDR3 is TGTGCCAGCATATCCGGGACAGGCCATCACGAGCAGTACTTC.

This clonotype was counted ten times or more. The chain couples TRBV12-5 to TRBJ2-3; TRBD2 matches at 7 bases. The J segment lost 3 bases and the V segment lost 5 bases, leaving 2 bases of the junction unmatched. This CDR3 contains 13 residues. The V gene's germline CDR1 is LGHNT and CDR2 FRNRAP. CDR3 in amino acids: CASGNSGTDTQYF. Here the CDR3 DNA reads TGTGCTAGTGGTAATAGCGGGACAGATACGCAGTATTTT.

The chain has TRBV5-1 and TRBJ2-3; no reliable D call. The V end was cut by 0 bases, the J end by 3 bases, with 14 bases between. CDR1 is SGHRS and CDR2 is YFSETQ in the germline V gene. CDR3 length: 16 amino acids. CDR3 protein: CASSLGTDVGTDTQYF. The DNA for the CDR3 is TGCGCCAGCAGCTTGGGAACCGACGTCGGGACAGATACGCAGTATTTT. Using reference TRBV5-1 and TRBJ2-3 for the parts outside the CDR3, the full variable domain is KAGVTQTPRYLIKTRGQQVTLSCSPISGHRSVSWYQQTPGQGLQFLFEYFSETQRNKGNFPGRFSGRQFSNSRSEMNVSTLELGDSALYLCASSLGTDVGTDTQYFGPGTRLTVL.

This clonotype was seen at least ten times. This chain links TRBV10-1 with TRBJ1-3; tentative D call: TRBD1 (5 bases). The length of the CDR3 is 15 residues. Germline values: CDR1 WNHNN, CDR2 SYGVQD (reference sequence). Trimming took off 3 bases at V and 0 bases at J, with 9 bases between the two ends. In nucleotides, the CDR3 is TGCGCCAGCAGTGACGGGGCTATCTCTGGAAACACCATATATTTT. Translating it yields CASSDGAISGNTIYF.

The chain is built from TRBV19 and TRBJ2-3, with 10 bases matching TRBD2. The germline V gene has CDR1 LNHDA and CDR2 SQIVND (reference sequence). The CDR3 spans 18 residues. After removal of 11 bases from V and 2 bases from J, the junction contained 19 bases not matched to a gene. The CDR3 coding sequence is TGTGCCGGAAAGGGACAGACACTAGCGGGAAGCCACACAGATACGCAGTATTTT. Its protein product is CAGKGQTLAGSHTDTQYF.

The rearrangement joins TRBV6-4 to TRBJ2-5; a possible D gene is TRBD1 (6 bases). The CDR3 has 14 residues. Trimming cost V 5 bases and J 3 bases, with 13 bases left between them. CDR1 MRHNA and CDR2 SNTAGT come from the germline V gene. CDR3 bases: TGTGCCAGCAGTCCGCGGGCAGGGGAAGAGACCCAGTACTTC. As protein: CASSPRAGEETQYF.

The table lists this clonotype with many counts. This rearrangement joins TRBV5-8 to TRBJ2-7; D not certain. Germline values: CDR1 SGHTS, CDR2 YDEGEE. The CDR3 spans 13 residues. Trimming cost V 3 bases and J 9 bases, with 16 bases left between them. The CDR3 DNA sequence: TGTGCCAGCAGCTCCCAGAATCGAGTCGGGCAGTACTTC. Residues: CASSSQNRVGQYF.

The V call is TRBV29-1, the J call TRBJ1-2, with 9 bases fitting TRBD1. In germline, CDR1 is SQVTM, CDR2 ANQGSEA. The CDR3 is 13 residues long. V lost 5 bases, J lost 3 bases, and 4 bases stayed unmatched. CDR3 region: CSVSTGGDYGYTF. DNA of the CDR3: TGCAGCGTTTCTACAGGGGGCGACTATGGCTACACCTTC.

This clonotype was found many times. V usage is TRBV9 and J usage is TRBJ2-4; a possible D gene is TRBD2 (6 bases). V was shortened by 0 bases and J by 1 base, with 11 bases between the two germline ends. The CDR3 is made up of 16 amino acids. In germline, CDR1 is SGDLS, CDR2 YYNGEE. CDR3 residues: CASSVEGAGAKNIQYF. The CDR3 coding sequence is TGTGCCAGCAGCGTAGAAGGGGCGGGGGCCAAAAACATTCAGTACTTC.

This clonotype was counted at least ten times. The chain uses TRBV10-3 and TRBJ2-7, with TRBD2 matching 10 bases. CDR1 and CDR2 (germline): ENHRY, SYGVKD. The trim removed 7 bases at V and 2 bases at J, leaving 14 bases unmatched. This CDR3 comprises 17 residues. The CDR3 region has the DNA TGTGCCATCACACCGCGGCTTACTAGCGGGAACACCTACGAGCAGTACTTC. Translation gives CAITPRLTSGNTYEQYF.

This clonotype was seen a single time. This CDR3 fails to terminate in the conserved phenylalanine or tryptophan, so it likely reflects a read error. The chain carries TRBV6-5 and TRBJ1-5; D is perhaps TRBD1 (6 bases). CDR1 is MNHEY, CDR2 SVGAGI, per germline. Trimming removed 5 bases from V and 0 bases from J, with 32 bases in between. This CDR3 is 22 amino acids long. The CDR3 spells CASSTGYPPSDHRAHSNQPQHC. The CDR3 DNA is TGTGCCAGCAGTACCGGTTACCCACCCTCGGACCACAGGGCACATAGCAATCAGCCCCAGCATTGT.

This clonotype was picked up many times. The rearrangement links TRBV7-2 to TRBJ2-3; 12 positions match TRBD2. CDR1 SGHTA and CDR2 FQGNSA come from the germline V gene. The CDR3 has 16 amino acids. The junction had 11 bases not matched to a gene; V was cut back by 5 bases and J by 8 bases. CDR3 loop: CASSPPRTSGIPTQYF. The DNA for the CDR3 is TGTGCCAGCAGCCCCCCCCGGACTAGCGGGATCCCTACGCAGTATTTT.